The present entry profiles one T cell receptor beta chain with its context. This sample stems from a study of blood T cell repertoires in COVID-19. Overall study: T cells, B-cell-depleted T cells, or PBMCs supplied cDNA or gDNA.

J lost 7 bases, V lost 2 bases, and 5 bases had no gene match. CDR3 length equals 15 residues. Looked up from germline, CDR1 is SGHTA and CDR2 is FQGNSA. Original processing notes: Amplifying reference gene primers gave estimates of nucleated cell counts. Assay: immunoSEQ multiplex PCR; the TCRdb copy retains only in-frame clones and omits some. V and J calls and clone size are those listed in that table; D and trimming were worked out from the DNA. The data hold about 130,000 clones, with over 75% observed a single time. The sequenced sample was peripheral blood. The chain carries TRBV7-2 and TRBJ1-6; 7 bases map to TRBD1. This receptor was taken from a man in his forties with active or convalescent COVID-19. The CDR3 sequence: CASSLPTGENSPLHF. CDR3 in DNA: TGTGCCAGCAGCTTACCCACAGGGGAAAATTCACCCCTCCACTTT.